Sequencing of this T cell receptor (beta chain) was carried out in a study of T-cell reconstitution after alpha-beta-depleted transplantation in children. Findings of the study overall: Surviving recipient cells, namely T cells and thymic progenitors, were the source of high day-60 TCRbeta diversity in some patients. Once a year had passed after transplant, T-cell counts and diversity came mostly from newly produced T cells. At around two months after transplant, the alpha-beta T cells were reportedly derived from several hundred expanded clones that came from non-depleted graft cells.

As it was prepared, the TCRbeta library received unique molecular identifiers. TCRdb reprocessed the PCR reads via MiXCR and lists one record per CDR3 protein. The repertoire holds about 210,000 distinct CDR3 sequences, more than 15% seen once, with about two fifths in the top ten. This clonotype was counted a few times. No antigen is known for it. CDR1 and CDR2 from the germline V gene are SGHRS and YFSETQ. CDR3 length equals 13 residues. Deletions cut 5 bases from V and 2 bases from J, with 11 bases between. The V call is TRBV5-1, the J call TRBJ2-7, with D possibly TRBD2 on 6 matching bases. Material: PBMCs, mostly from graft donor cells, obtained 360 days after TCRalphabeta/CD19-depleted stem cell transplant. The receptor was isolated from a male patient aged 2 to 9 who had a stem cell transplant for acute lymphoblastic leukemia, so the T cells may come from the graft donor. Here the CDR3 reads CASRAGRTYEQYF. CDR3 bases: TGCGCCAGCAGGGCCGGGAGAACCTACGAGCAGTACTTC. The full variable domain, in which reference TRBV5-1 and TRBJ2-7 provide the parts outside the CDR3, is KAGVTQTPRYLIKTRGQQVTLSCSPISGHRSVSWYQQTPGQGLQFLFEYFSETQRNKGNFPGRFSGRQFSNSRSEMNVSTLELGDSALYLCASRAGRTYEQYFGPGTRLTVT.